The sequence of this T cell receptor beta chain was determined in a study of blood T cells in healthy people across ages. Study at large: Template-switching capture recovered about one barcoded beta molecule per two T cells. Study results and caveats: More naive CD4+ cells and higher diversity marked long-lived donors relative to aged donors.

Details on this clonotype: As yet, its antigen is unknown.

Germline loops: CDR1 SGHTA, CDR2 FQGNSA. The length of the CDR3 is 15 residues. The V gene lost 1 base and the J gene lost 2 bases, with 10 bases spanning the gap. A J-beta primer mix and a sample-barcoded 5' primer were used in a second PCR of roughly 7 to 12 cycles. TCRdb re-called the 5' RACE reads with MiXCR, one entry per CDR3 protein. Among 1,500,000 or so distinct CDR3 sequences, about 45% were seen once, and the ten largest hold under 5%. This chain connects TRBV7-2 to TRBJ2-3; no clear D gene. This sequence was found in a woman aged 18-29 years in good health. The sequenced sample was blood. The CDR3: CASSLGLYDTDTQYF. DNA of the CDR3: TGTGCCAGCAGCTTAGGTCTGTACGACACAGATACGCAGTATTTT.